This T cell receptor (beta chain) was obtained from a study of identical twins. MiXCR was run by TCRdb on the 5' RACE reads, yielding one entry per CDR3 protein. This sample yields about 720,000 distinct CDR3 sequences, of which over 8.5% are seen a single time; 0.85% to 1% belongs to the top ten. The CDR3 sequence is 13 residues long. Per the germline V gene, CDR1 is DFQATT and CDR2 is SNEGSKA (reference sequence). V was clipped by 4 bases and J by 3 bases, with 13 bases between them. These same data were also listed under a study on yellow fever vaccine responses in identical twins.

The TCR originated in a woman aged 18 to 35 in good health. The chain recombines TRBV20-1 with TRBJ2-7, with D perhaps TRBD1 (5 bases). Input material: PBMCs. Written as DNA, the CDR3 is TGCAGTGCTAACGACAGAGCAAGCTACGAGCAGTACTTC. It specifies CSANDRASYEQYF.